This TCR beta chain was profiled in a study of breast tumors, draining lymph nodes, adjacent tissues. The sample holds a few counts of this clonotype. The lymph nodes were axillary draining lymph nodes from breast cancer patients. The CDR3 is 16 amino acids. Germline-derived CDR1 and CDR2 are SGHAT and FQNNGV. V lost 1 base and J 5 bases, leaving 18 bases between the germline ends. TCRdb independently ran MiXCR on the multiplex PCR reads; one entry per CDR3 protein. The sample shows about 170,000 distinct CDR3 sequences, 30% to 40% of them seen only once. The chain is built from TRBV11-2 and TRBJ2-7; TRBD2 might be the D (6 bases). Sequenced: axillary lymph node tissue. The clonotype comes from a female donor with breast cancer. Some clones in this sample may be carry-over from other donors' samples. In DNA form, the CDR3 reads TGTGCCAGCAGCTTAGCGATTATAGCCGGGAGAGACGAGCAGTACTTC. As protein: CASSLAIIAGRDEQYF.